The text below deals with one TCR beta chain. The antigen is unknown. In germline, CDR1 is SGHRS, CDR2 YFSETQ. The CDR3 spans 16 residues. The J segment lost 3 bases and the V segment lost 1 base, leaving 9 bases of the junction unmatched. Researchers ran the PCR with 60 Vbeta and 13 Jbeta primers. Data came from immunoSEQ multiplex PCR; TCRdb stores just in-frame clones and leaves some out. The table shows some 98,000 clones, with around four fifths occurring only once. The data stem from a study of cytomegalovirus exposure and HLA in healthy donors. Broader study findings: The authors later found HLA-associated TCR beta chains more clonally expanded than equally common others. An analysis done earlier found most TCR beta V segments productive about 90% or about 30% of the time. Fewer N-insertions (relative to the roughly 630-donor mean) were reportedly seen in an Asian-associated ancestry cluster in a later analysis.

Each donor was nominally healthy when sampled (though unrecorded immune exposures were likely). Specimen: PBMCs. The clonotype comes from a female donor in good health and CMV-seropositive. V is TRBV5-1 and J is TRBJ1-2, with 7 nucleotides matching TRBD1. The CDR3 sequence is CASSLQPTGPDYGYTF. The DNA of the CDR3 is TGCGCCAGCAGCTTGCAGCCGACAGGGCCCGACTATGGCTACACCTTC.